Presented here are 31 T cell receptor beta chains from one specimen sequenced in a study of glioma-infiltrating T cells. The iRepertoire nested amplicon-rescue multiplex PCR amplified TCR alpha and beta CDR3s from RNA. TCRdb reanalysed the multiplex PCR reads using MiXCR and keeps one entry per CDR3 protein. Here the sample spans about 190,000 distinct CDR3 sequences, over 25% being singletons. The specimen was glioma tissue, nonneoplastic brain tissue, or PBMCs (not recorded which). The source of these receptors is a human donor with low-grade glioma or glioblastoma, undergoing nonglioma brain surgery, or in good health (not recorded which).

J is TRBJ2-3 and V is TRBV29-1; TRBD2 aligns across 9 bases. V lost 5 bases and J lost 0; bases outside the gene matches: 6. CDR1 is SQVTM, CDR2 ANQGSEA, per germline. CDR3 length: 15 amino acids. The CDR3 loop reads CSVPLAGTSTDTQYF. The CDR3 DNA reads TGCAGCGTTCCCCTAGCGGGGACCAGCACAGATACGCAGTATTTT.

This clonotype has a count of ten or more. V is TRBV4-1 and J is TRBJ2-5, with a weak D call TRBD2 (5 bases). V gave up 4 bases and J gave up 1 base, with 7 bases separating them. The V gene's germline CDR1 is MGHRA and CDR2 YSYEKL. The CDR3 runs 13 residues. The CDR3 sequence is CASSRLTQETQYF. CDR3 DNA: TGCGCCAGCAGCCGACTAACCCAAGAGACCCAGTACTTC.

This clonotype was recorded many times. V gene TRBV2 combines with J gene TRBJ2-7; TRBD2 might be the D (6 bases). This CDR3 region has 14 residues. V lost 3 bases to trimming and J lost 9 bases, with 18 bases between them. Germline CDR1 SNHLY, CDR2 FYNNEI. The CDR3 region has the DNA TGTGCCAGCAGTGAGGGAGGCCCAACCCGTAGGCAGTACTTC. Amino acids: CASSEGGPTRRQYF.

This clonotype was recorded many times. This chain links TRBV6-1 with TRBJ1-1, with 8 bases identical to TRBD1. Germline V gives CDR1 MNHNS, CDR2 SASEGT. CDR3 length equals 13 residues. Germline trimming cut 5 bases from V and 7 bases from J; bases unmatched to any gene: 6. CDR3 nucleotide sequence: TGTGCCAGCAGTTTCCAGGGGGCAGTTGAAGCTTTCTTT. Residues: CASSFQGAVEAFF.

This chain joins TRBV5-6 and TRBJ2-1; D possibly corresponds to TRBD2 (6 bases). V lost 5 bases, J lost 10 bases, and 16 bases lay in between. CDR3 length: 13 amino acids. Per the germline V gene, CDR1 is SGHDT and CDR2 is YYEEEE. The CDR3 spells CASSLTWRDEQFF. DNA for the CDR3: TGTGCCAGCAGTCTGACGTGGCGGGACGAGCAGTTCTTC.

This chain uses TRBV7-9 with TRBJ1-2; 7 nucleotides match TRBD1. The length of the CDR3 is 16 residues. The germline V gene has CDR1 SEHNR and CDR2 FQNEAQ (reference sequence). Losses at the gene ends were 2 bases for V and 7 bases for J; bases not matched to a gene: 13. The CDR3 here is CASSLWGTVPLGGYTF. For the CDR3, the DNA is TGTGCCAGCAGCTTATGGGGGACAGTTCCCCTCGGTGGCTACACCTTC.

This clonotype was seen repeatedly, ten times or more. V is TRBV20-1 and J is TRBJ2-3; TRBD1 might be the D (5 bases). Looked up from germline, CDR1 is DFQATT and CDR2 is SNEGSKA (reference sequence). The CDR3 runs 13 residues. Trimming stripped 2 bases from V and 1 base from J, with 7 bases between. Here the CDR3 reads CSARSRGTDTQYF. The CDR3 bases are TGCAGTGCTAGATCCAGGGGCACAGATACGCAGTATTTT.

This CDR3 reads CASSPHSSATGGGFF. The CDR3 DNA is TGTGCCAGCAGTCCTCACTCTTCCGCGACAGGGGGGGGGTTCTTC. The rearrangement links TRBV12-3 or TRBV12-4 to TRBJ2-1; 9 nucleotides agree with TRBD1. CDR3 length: 15 residues. Trimming removed 5 bases from V and 15 bases from J; junction bases left unmatched: 17.

The chain joins TRBV4-2 to TRBJ2-1; 8 bases fit TRBD2. Losses at the gene ends were 0 bases for V and 12 bases for J; bases not matched to a gene: 19. The CDR3 runs to 18 residues. The germline gives CDR1 LGHNA, CDR2 YNFKEQ. In DNA form, the CDR3 reads TGTGCCAGCAGCCAAGAGTCGCAGCGGGAGTATGGCACAGATACGCAGTTCTTC. Residues: CASSQESQREYGTDTQFF.

This clonotype was observed many times. The rearrangement uses TRBV6-7 and TRBJ2-3; 9 bases align to TRBD2. TRBV6-7 is given ORF status, its function remaining uncertain. CDR3 length equals 19 residues. Germline trimming cut 5 bases from V and 2 bases from J; bases unmatched to any gene: 17. The CDR3 protein is CASSQTPDGTSGYTDTQYF. In nucleotides, the CDR3 is TGTGCCAGCAGTCAAACCCCCGACGGTACTAGCGGGTACACAGATACGCAGTATTTT.

This clonotype has at least ten counts. The chain couples TRBV7-3 to TRBJ1-1; 8 nucleotides line up with TRBD1. J gave up 4 bases and V 5 bases, and 6 bases lay outside the gene matches. From germline, CDR1 is SGHTA and CDR2 FQGTGA. This CDR3 spans 14 amino acids. CDR3 coding DNA: TGTGCCAGCAGCCCACAGGGGGAGAGCACTGAAGCTTTCTTT. Its protein product is CASSPQGESTEAFF.

The table lists this clonotype with a few counts. The genes are TRBV11-2 and TRBJ2-7, with 11 bases aligning to TRBD2. CDR1 is SGHAT, CDR2 FQNNGV, per germline. V shed 0 bases and J 3 bases; nucleotides not matched to a gene: 4. CDR3 size: 16 residues. The CDR3 protein is CASSLEWTSGFYEQYF. The DNA of the CDR3 is TGTGCCAGCAGCTTAGAGTGGACTAGCGGGTTCTACGAGCAGTACTTC.

In this sample, this clonotype turned up many times. The V call is TRBV11-2, the J call TRBJ2-7; D gene ambiguous. The CDR3 consists of 15 residues. Trimming removed 5 bases at V and 3 bases at J, with 17 bases between. CDR1 and CDR2 (germline): SGHAT, FQNNGV. CDR3 sequence reads: CASSPRTRSFYEQYF. In DNA form, the CDR3 reads TGTGCCAGCAGCCCCCGGACCCGTTCGTTCTACGAGCAGTACTTC.

This clonotype was recorded only once. A read error is possible here, since a much larger clone lies one base away. The gene calls are TRBV7-2 and TRBJ2-5, with D perhaps matching TRBD2 (6 bases). The CDR3 loop spans 15 amino acids. The germline CDR1 and CDR2 sequences are SGHTA and FQGNSA. V was shortened by 7 bases and J by 2 bases, with 17 bases between the two germline ends. The CDR3 nucleotides are TGTGCCAGCACGAGAACCGGGAGAGCACAAGAGACCCAGTACTTC. Translated, it gives CASTRTGRAQETQYF.

Ten or more counts support this clonotype. The chain recombines TRBV24-1 with TRBJ2-1; 14 bases agree with TRBD2. Trimming at V came to 4 bases and at J to 8 bases, leaving 3 bases not matched to a gene. The CDR3 spans 15 residues. Germline V lookup: CDR1 KGHDR, CDR2 SFDVKD. This CDR3 reads CATSDPGLAGDEQFF. CDR3 nucleotides: TGTGCCACCAGTGACCCGGGACTAGCGGGAGATGAGCAGTTCTTC.

The chain uses TRBV29-1 and TRBJ2-1; maybe TRBD1 (5 bases). Trimming removed 6 bases from V and 6 bases from J, with 15 bases in between. Germline CDR1 is SQVTM and CDR2 is ANQGSEA. This CDR3 is 13 amino acids long. Here the CDR3 reads CSVMGPTANEQFF. DNA of the CDR3: TGCAGCGTCATGGGGCCGACCGCCAATGAGCAGTTCTTC.

The rearrangement joins TRBV11-2 to TRBJ1-4, with 7 bases identical to TRBD1. The V gene's germline CDR1 is SGHAT and CDR2 FQNNGV. The length of the CDR3 is 17 residues. Trimming cost V 5 bases and J 3 bases; bases outside gene matches: 12. The CDR3 DNA sequence: TGTGCCAGCAGCCCCCAGAAGGGGGCGGTGGCTAATGAAAAACTGTTTTTT. Translated: CASSPQKGAVANEKLFF.

This clonotype was found many times. This chain's CDR3 is CASSYDGRAPYEQYF. As DNA, the CDR3 is TGTGCCAGCAGTTACGACGGGAGAGCCCCCTACGAGCAGTACTTC. The J gene is TRBJ2-7, the V gene TRBV6-2 or TRBV6-3, with D possibly TRBD2 on 6 matching bases. The CDR3 runs 15 residues. The V end was cut by 2 bases, the J end by 2 bases, with 13 bases between. Germline V lookup: CDR1 MNHEY, CDR2 SVGEGT.

This clonotype appeared a few times. The chain carries TRBV4-1 and TRBJ2-7; TRBD2 matches 10 bases. Germline trimming cut 1 base from V and 4 bases from J; bases unmatched to any gene: 10. Looked up from germline, CDR1 is MGHRA and CDR2 is YSYEKL. This CDR3 region has 17 residues. CDR3 amino acids: CASSQGLSGRAGYEQYF. The CDR3 bases are TGCGCCAGCAGCCAAGGTCTCAGCGGGAGGGCCGGGTACGAGCAGTACTTC.

This clonotype was counted ten times or more. The rearrangement links TRBV7-3 to TRBJ2-5; 8 bases match TRBD2. The junction had 7 bases not matched to a gene; V was cut back by 5 bases and J by 5 bases. This CDR3 is 14 amino acids long. Germline V gene data show CDR1 as SGHTA and CDR2 as FQGTGA. The CDR3 is CASSPTGGGETQYF. The CDR3 DNA is TGTGCCAGCAGCCCGACAGGCGGGGGGGAGACCCAGTACTTC.

Note on this clonotype: The CDR3 ends on some other residue instead of the conserved phenylalanine or tryptophan, so this is likely a read error. The CDR3 sequence: CASTGRPYGYTL. CDR3 nucleotides: TGTGCCAGCACTGGGAGACCTTATGGCTACACCCTC. This chain links TRBV6-1 with TRBJ1-2, with D unresolved. Trimming removed 7 bases at V and 5 bases at J, with 11 bases between. Germline V gene data show CDR1 as MNHNS and CDR2 as SASEGT. The CDR3 extends over 12 amino acids.

Notes on this clonotype: Given a much more abundant clone one base away, this may be a read error. The V and J genes are TRBV27 and TRBJ2-1, with 10 bases fitting TRBD1. The CDR3 is made up of 16 amino acids. V lost 3 bases to trimming and J lost 5 bases; unmatched junction nucleotides: 7. In germline, CDR1 is MNHEY, CDR2 SMNVEV (reference sequence). The DNA of the CDR3 is TGTGCCAGCAGTTTCCCCCTGGACAGGGGGAACAATGAGCAGTTCTTC. It yields the protein CASSFPLDRGNNEQFF.

The CDR3 DNA sequence: TGTGCCAGCTCACAAAACGTCTACGAGCAGTACTTC. It yields the protein CASSQNVYEQYF. The gene calls are TRBV18 and TRBJ2-7; D is undetermined. V lost 4 bases and J 3 bases, leaving 7 bases between the germline ends. From germline, CDR1 is KGHSH and CDR2 LQKENI. This CDR3 contains 12 residues.

This clonotype was observed many times. A junction end diverges from the germline sequence, so it may reflect a read error. The chain has TRBV4-2 and TRBJ2-1; TRBD2 is a possible D gene (5 bases). Germline V gives CDR1 LGHNA, CDR2 YNFKEQ. The CDR3 spans 13 residues. In DNA form, the CDR3 reads TGTACCAGCAGCCAAGCATTCGGGGATGAGCAGTTCTTC. Encoded protein: CTSSQAFGDEQFF.

In its sample, this clonotype was seen many times. The V gene is TRBV11-1, the J gene TRBJ2-1, with D possibly being TRBD1 (6 bases). V was clipped by 4 bases and J by 3 bases, with 16 bases between them. CDR1 and CDR2 (germline): SGHAT, FQDESV (reference sequence). The CDR3 sequence is 16 residues long. The CDR3 is CASSSRQVSFYNEQFF. The CDR3 DNA follows: TGTGCCAGCAGCTCACGACAGGTTTCGTTCTACAATGAGCAGTTCTTC.

The rearrangement joins TRBV4-2 to TRBJ2-1; the D is unclear. Germline CDR1 reads LGHNA; CDR2 reads YNFKEQ. Trimming left V 4 bases short and J 4 bases short, with 14 bases between. The CDR3 has 15 amino acids. The CDR3 region is CASSPRLGKYNEQFF. The CDR3 bases are TGTGCCAGCAGCCCCCGACTGGGGAAATACAATGAGCAGTTCTTC.

This clonotype was seen a few times. The chain carries TRBV2 and TRBJ2-3; TRBD1 agrees at 8 bases. CDR1 is SNHLY, CDR2 FYNNEI, per germline. V lost 7 bases to trimming and J lost 2 bases; unmatched junction nucleotides: 11. The CDR3 totals 16 residues. CDR3 region: CASTPKRQGNTDTQYF. CDR3 coding DNA: TGTGCCAGCACCCCGAAACGACAGGGGAACACAGATACGCAGTATTTT.

This clonotype came up many times. This chain joins TRBV12-3 or TRBV12-4 and TRBJ1-1, with TRBD1 matching over 7 bases. The J segment lost 11 bases and the V segment lost 4 bases, leaving 13 bases of the junction unmatched. The CDR3 has 14 amino acids. For the CDR3, the DNA is TGTGCCAGCAGTTCCTCAGGGGGGCCCCGGGAGGCTTTCTTT. Residues: CASSSSGGPREAFF.

A remark on this clonotype: A clone one base away is much larger, so this may be a read error. J is TRBJ2-4 and V is TRBV7-9, with 12 bases aligning to TRBD2. The CDR3 is made up of 14 amino acids. Germline V CDR1 and CDR2: SEHNR, FQNEAQ (reference sequence). J gave up 15 bases and V 7 bases, and 13 bases lay outside the gene matches. CDR3 sequence (DNA): TGTGCCAGCATCCGAACGACTAGCGGGAGCACGGGGTACTTC. Its translation is CASIRTTSGSTGYF.

This clonotype was counted only a few times. The rearrangement links TRBV5-1 to TRBJ2-1; 10 positions match TRBD1. The CDR3 runs to 13 residues. V shed 4 bases and J 12 bases; nucleotides not matched to a gene: 7. Germline CDR1 reads SGHRS; CDR2 reads YFSETQ. DNA for the CDR3: TGCGCCAGCAGCCCTGTCCGGGACAGGGGGCAGTTCTTC. Protein: CASSPVRDRGQFF. The full variable domain, completed using reference TRBV5-1 and TRBJ2-1, is KAGVTQTPRYLIKTRGQQVTLSCSPISGHRSVSWYQQTPGQGLQFLFEYFSETQRNKGNFPGRFSGRQFSNSRSEMNVSTLELGDSALYLCASSPVRDRGQFFGPGTRLTVL.

This clonotype has a count of ten or more. The chain carries TRBV20-1 and TRBJ2-1; 10 bases match TRBD1. Germline CDR1 DFQATT, CDR2 SNEGSKA (reference sequence). After removal of 6 bases from V and 6 bases from J, the junction contained 5 bases not matched to a gene. The CDR3 sequence is 13 residues long. The CDR3 loop is CSATGTGVNEQFF. The CDR3 region has the DNA TGCAGTGCCACCGGGACAGGGGTCAATGAGCAGTTCTTC.